This T cell receptor beta chain was found in a study of blood T cell repertoires in COVID-19. Looking at the study overall: Material from acute and convalescent COVID-19 was sourced from the United States, Italy and Spain. Sample material is recorded as cDNA or gDNA derived from T cells, B-cell-depleted T cells, or PBMCs.

Original handling: Amplification of reference gene primers provided the estimated nucleated cell counts. Measured with immunoSEQ multiplex PCR; TCRdb has only the in-frame clones, and not every one. V, J and clone size are taken as reported in that table, and D and trimming were inferred from the DNA itself. Of about 200,000 clones in the sample, 70% to 90% were seen once. The CDR3 has 14 residues. Germline CDR1 LNHDA, CDR2 SQIVND (reference sequence). Trimming left V 7 bases short and J 2 bases short, with 11 bases between. Sequencing was done on a sample of peripheral blood. The sequence derives from a man over 45 with COVID-19, enrolled during active disease. The rearrangement uses TRBV19 and TRBJ2-2, with D possibly TRBD2 on 6 matching bases. The CDR3 spells CASTRGTNTGELFF. For the CDR3, the DNA is TGTGCCAGTACCCGGGGGACCAACACCGGGGAGCTGTTTTTT.